This TCR beta chain was sequenced during a study of preoperative IRX-2 immunotherapy in early breast cancer. The CDR3 has 15 amino acids. Sample treatment: preoperative locoregional IRX-2 cytokine immunotherapy. Preoperative locoregional IRX-2 cytokine immunotherapy was tested in the phase Ib source study. The data were produced by immunoSEQ multiplex PCR, yet TCRdb's version contains in-frame clones alone and is incomplete. Of tens of thousands of clones in the sample, roughly 96% are singletons; the top ten hold under 6.5%. The sample was collected from a patient treated with IRX-2 immunotherapy. The chain is built from TRBV7-5 and TRBJ2-1; TRBD1 is the table's D call, not checked against the DNA. TRBV7-5 is a recognized pseudogene. The sequence came from a human donor with breast cancer. The CDR3 is CVRSLGQDYDNEQFF. CDR3 nucleotide sequence: TGTGTCAGAAGCCTCGGACAGGACTATGACAATGAGCAGTTCTTC.